This record covers a single T cell receptor (beta chain). Its antigen remains unknown. Trimming at V came to 2 bases and at J to 2 bases, leaving 4 bases not matched to a gene. CDR1 is MNHNS, CDR2 SASEGT, per germline. The CDR3 length is 15 residues. These data are taken from a study of OX40 agonist ivuxolimab in advanced cancers. Assay: immunoSEQ multiplex PCR; the TCRdb copy retains only in-frame clones and omits some. This table has under 95,000 clones, about 83% appearing once. Study-wide results and caveats: There was clonal expansion of CD4+ and CD8+ blood T cells by week 6 at 0.1 to 3.0 mg/kg.

This rearrangement joins TRBV6-1 to TRBJ2-3, with 7 positions matching TRBD2. This TCR was recovered from an adult with an advanced solid tumor such as melanoma, head and neck, liver or kidney cancer. The sequencing used CD4+ or CD8+ T cells sorted from blood, collected in a trial of the OX40 agonist ivuxolimab. This CDR3 is CASSEPGLPTDTQYF. In DNA, the CDR3 is TGTGCCAGCAGTGAACCGGGACTACCCACAGATACGCAGTATTTT.